Below, 28 T cell receptor beta chains from the same sample are listed, as sequenced in a study of blood T cell repertoires in COVID-19. Only in-frame clones appear in the TCRdb table, and some are missing; sequencing was by immunoSEQ multiplex PCR. This table holds around 340,000 clones, 80% to 90% found once. Source material: PBMCs or T cells enriched from blood (not recorded which). The receptors stem from a woman in her thirties or forties with acute COVID-19.

The chain recombines TRBV6-5 with TRBJ1-6; 7 positions agree with TRBD1. The trim removed 11 bases at V and 2 bases at J, leaving 6 bases unmatched. The CDR3 totals 14 residues. In germline, CDR1 is MNHEY, CDR2 SVGAGI. The CDR3 reads CASQGVPYNSPLHF. The DNA for the CDR3 is TGTGCCTCTCAGGGGGTACCCTATAATTCACCCCTCCACTTT.

DNA of the CDR3: TGTGCCAGCAGTTTAAGGAGAACAGATACGCAGTATTTT. It specifies CASSLRRTDTQYF. The chain has TRBV27 and TRBJ2-3; D gene unclear. Deletions cut 2 bases from V and 3 bases from J, with 6 bases between. The CDR3 spans 13 residues. Germline CDR1 reads MNHEY; CDR2 reads SMNVEV (reference sequence).

The CDR3 sequence is CASSPGQGFTEAFF. CDR3 nucleotides: TGTGCCAGCAGCCCGGGACAGGGTTTCACTGAAGCTTTCTTT. V usage is TRBV7-9 and J usage is TRBJ1-1, with TRBD1 identical over 9 bases. Germline V gives CDR1 SEHNR, CDR2 FQNEAQ (reference sequence). Losses at the gene ends were 5 bases for V and 4 bases for J; bases not matched to a gene: 5. This CDR3 is 14 amino acids long.

The chain recombines TRBV16 with TRBJ1-5; 7 positions match TRBD1. Germline trimming cut 3 bases from V and 6 bases from J; bases unmatched to any gene: 20. This CDR3 contains 19 residues. Germline CDR1 reads KGHSY; CDR2 reads FQNENV. For the CDR3, the DNA is TGTGCCAGCAGCCATTTAGATACAGGAGGGGGCTCGGAGGGTCAGCCCCAGCATTTT. Encoded protein: CASSHLDTGGGSEGQPQHF.

The V gene is TRBV19, the J gene TRBJ2-2; 7 nucleotides align to TRBD1. This CDR3 contains 15 residues. The V gene end was trimmed by 3 bases and the J gene end by 3 bases; junction bases not matched to a gene: 4. Germline V gene lookup returns CDR1 LNHDA and CDR2 SQIVND (reference sequence). This CDR3 reads CASSMGTGDTGELFF. In DNA, the CDR3 is TGTGCCAGTAGTATGGGAACAGGGGACACCGGGGAGCTGTTTTTT.

CDR3 amino acids: CASSPGQLQETQYF. Written as DNA, the CDR3 is TGTGCCAGCTCACCAGGACAGCTACAAGAGACCCAGTACTTC. The V call is TRBV18, the J call TRBJ2-5; possible D gene TRBD1, 6 bases. V was pared by 2 bases and J by 2 bases, with 9 bases between. CDR1 KGHSH and CDR2 LQKENI come from the germline V gene. The CDR3 length is 14 residues.

This clone was recorded once. The rearrangement joins TRBV28 to TRBJ1-6; no reliable D call. CDR3 length equals 14 residues. Germline CDR1 reads MDHEN; CDR2 reads SYDVKM. V shed 1 base and J shed 5 bases, with 6 bases lying between them. The CDR3 bases are TGTGCCAGCAGTTTATCGGGGAATAATTCACCCCTCCACTTT. Residues: CASSLSGNNSPLHF. The variable domain in full, completed from reference TRBV28 and TRBJ1-6, reads DVKVTQSSRYLVKRTGEKVFLECVQDMDHENMFWYRQDPGLGLRLIYFSYDVKMKEKGDIPEGYSVSREKKERFSLILESASTNQTSMYLCASSLSGNNSPLHFGNGTRLTVT.

In DNA form, the CDR3 reads TGCGCCAGCAGCCAAGTACAAAACACCGGGGAGCTGTTTTTT. Amino acids: CASSQVQNTGELFF. This chain links TRBV4-1 with TRBJ2-2; no reliable D call. Trimming removed 1 base at V and 2 bases at J, with 5 bases between. Germline CDR1 and CDR2: MGHRA and YSYEKL. The CDR3 extends over 14 amino acids.

The gene calls are TRBV5-4 and TRBJ1-2; D unresolved. The CDR3 extends over 15 amino acids. The germline V gene has CDR1 SGHNT and CDR2 YYREEE (reference sequence). Trimming cost V 2 bases and J 0 bases, with 11 bases left between them. CDR3 region: CASSFDLTTNYGYTF. CDR3 DNA: TGTGCCAGCAGCTTTGATCTCACAACTAACTATGGCTACACCTTC.

The chain employs TRBV19 and TRBJ2-3, with TRBD2 matching over 12 bases. V shed 6 bases, J shed 6 bases, and the junction held 10 bases outside the gene matches. The CDR3 is 16 amino acids. From germline, CDR1 is LNHDA and CDR2 SQIVND (reference sequence). CDR3 nucleotide sequence: TGTGCCAGTAGGTCTAGCGGGAGGGCCCTTTTTGATACGCAGTATTTT. Protein sequence: CASRSSGRALFDTQYF.

The DNA of the CDR3 is TGTGCCAGCAGCGTAGTAGGACAGGGTTACACTGAAGCTTTCTTT. This encodes CASSVVGQGYTEAFF. The rearrangement uses TRBV9 and TRBJ1-1; 8 bases map to TRBD1. The CDR3 has 15 residues. The V segment lost 0 bases and the J segment 3 bases; nucleotides outside the gene matches: 4. Germline CDR1 reads SGDLS; CDR2 reads YYNGEE.

The chain carries TRBV11-1 and TRBJ2-1; 9 bases align to TRBD1. The J segment lost 2 bases and the V segment lost 7 bases, leaving 3 bases of the junction unmatched. Germline values: CDR1 SGHAT, CDR2 FQDESV (reference sequence). This CDR3 is 14 amino acids long. The chain's CDR3 is CASKTGGTYNEQFF. The DNA for the CDR3 is TGTGCCAGCAAGACAGGGGGGACCTACAATGAGCAGTTCTTC.

The rearrangement uses TRBV28 and TRBJ2-5; 12 positions agree with TRBD2. The CDR3 extends over 18 amino acids. The germline V gene encodes CDR1 MDHEN and CDR2 SYDVKM. The CDR3 region is CKTSGRKARKAALETQYF. The CDR3 region has the DNA TGTAAGACTAGCGGGAGAAAGGCGAGGAAAGCGGCATTGGAGACCCAGTACTTC.

The chain joins TRBV7-2 to TRBJ2-1; 7 bases are shared with TRBD1. The CDR3 has 15 amino acids. CDR1 SGHTA and CDR2 FQGNSA come from the germline V gene. J was trimmed by 4 bases and V by 5 bases; bases with no gene match: 8. The CDR3 reads CASSPPGQAYNEQFF. Written as DNA, the CDR3 is TGTGCCAGCAGCCCCCCCGGACAGGCGTACAATGAGCAGTTCTTC. Full variable domain (missing parts from reference TRBV7-2 and TRBJ2-1): GAGVSQSPSNKVTEKGKDVELRCDPISGHTALYWYRQSLGQGLEFLIYFQGNSAPDKSGLPSDRFSAERTGGSVSTLTIQRTQQEDSAVYLCASSPPGQAYNEQFFGPGTRLTVL.

V is TRBV6-2 or TRBV6-3 and J is TRBJ2-5, with D tentatively TRBD1 (6 bases). The V gene lost 4 bases and the J gene lost 4 bases, with 13 bases spanning the gap. The CDR3 is 14 amino acids. The germline V gene encodes CDR1 MNHEY and CDR2 SVGEGT. The CDR3 sequence is CASSSDTGPETQYF. For the CDR3, the DNA is TGTGCCAGCAGTTCGGATACAGGGCCAGAGACCCAGTACTTC.

The chain carries TRBV19 and TRBJ1-5; a possible D gene is TRBD1 (5 bases). Trimming stripped 7 bases from V and 5 bases from J, with 15 bases between. The CDR3 runs 14 residues. CDR1 and CDR2 from the germline V gene are LNHDA and SQIVND (reference sequence). In DNA form, the CDR3 reads TGTGCCAGTACCTTCGGCGGGGGGGATCAGCCCCAGCATTTT. It specifies CASTFGGGDQPQHF.

This clone was found once. The chain couples TRBV12-3 or TRBV12-4 to TRBJ2-1; D is unclear. The V gene lost 5 bases and the J gene lost 8 bases, with 10 bases spanning the gap. This CDR3 is built from 12 residues. The CDR3 sequence: CASSPTAYEQFF. The CDR3 DNA is TGTGCCAGCAGTCCTACAGCTTATGAGCAGTTCTTC.

V gene TRBV28 combines with J gene TRBJ1-6; unclear D gene. Germline-derived CDR1 and CDR2 are MDHEN and SYDVKM. This CDR3 spans 15 amino acids. Trimming took off 5 bases at V and 1 base at J, with 9 bases between the two ends. CDR3 sequence (DNA): TGTGCCAGCAGTCGAGAGGGATCCTATAATTCACCCCTCCACTTT. It yields the protein CASSREGSYNSPLHF.

The sample holds a few counts of this clone. The J gene is TRBJ1-4, the V gene TRBV25-1, with 8 bases fitting TRBD1. CDR1 and CDR2 (germline): MGHDK, SYGVNS. CDR3 length: 14 amino acids. V lost 6 bases to trimming and J lost 6 bases; unmatched junction nucleotides: 6. The CDR3 sequence: CASRDRATDEKLFF. For the CDR3, the DNA is TGTGCCAGCAGGGACAGGGCCACCGATGAAAAACTGTTTTTT.

The chain uses TRBV6-2 or TRBV6-3 and TRBJ2-4, with D perhaps TRBD1 (5 bases). V was pared by 6 bases and J by 3 bases, with 18 bases between. This CDR3 comprises 16 residues. From germline, CDR1 is MNHEY and CDR2 SVGEGT. CDR3 amino acids: CASSPGAGQVKNIQYF. The CDR3 bases are TGTGCCAGCAGCCCTGGGGCAGGGCAAGTCAAAAACATTCAGTACTTC.

The chain joins TRBV11-2 to TRBJ2-7, with D possibly TRBD2 on 8 matching bases. The germline CDR1 and CDR2 sequences are SGHAT and FQNNGV. Trimming left V 4 bases short and J 2 bases short, with 21 bases between. CDR3 length: 17 amino acids. CDR3 residues: CASSSGQRSGSTYEQYF. CDR3 DNA: TGTGCCAGCAGCTCGGGACAGCGGAGCGGGAGCACCTACGAGCAGTACTTC. The variable domain in full, completed from reference TRBV11-2 and TRBJ2-7, reads EAGVAQSPRYKIIEKRQSVAFWCNPISGHATLYWYQQILGQGPKLLIQFQNNGVVDDSQLPKDRFSAERLKGVDSTLKIQPAKLEDSAVYLCASSSGQRSGSTYEQYFGPGTRLTVT.

The gene calls are TRBV3-1 (or the pseudogene TRBV3-2) and TRBJ2-3, with 8 nucleotides matching TRBD2. Germline values: CDR1 LGHDT, CDR2 YNNKEL (reference sequence). With V trimmed by 6 bases and J by 0 bases, 5 bases remained unmatched. There are 15 residues in the CDR3. CDR3 nucleotides: TGTGCCAGCAGTGAAATAGCGGGGAGCACAGATACGCAGTATTTT. It yields the protein CASSEIAGSTDTQYF.

This chain uses TRBV5-4 with TRBJ2-1; TRBD2 matches at 11 bases. The V and J ends lost 4 bases and 2 bases, in that order; junction bases with no gene match: 2. Germline lookup yields CDR1 SGHNT and CDR2 YYREEE (reference sequence). The CDR3 covers 15 residues. CDR3 region: CASSTGLAAYNEQFF. The DNA for the CDR3 is TGTGCCAGCAGCACGGGACTAGCGGCCTACAATGAGCAGTTCTTC.

This clone is a singleton in its sample. V is TRBV3-1 (or the pseudogene TRBV3-2) and J is TRBJ1-1, with a weak D call TRBD1 (5 bases). The V gene's germline CDR1 is LGHDT and CDR2 YNNKEL (reference sequence). V dropped 4 bases and J dropped 5 bases, with 11 bases sitting between them. This CDR3 contains 13 residues. CDR3 residues: CASSPWQGTEAFF. In nucleotides, the CDR3 is TGTGCCAGCAGCCCCTGGCAGGGAACTGAAGCTTTCTTT.

The chain carries TRBV18 and TRBJ1-1, with D unresolved. The CDR3 length is 14 residues. Deletions cut 1 base from V and 0 bases from J, with 6 bases between. Germline V gene lookup returns CDR1 KGHSH and CDR2 LQKENI. Written as DNA, the CDR3 is TGTGCCAGCTCACCACTGTCGGTGAACACTGAAGCTTTCTTT. It encodes CASSPLSVNTEAFF.

CDR3 sequence reads: CASTQRRGEAFF. As DNA, the CDR3 is TGTGCCAGCACCCAACGTCGGGGGGAAGCTTTCTTT. This sequence joins TRBV7-2 and TRBJ1-1; TRBD1 might be the D (5 bases). The CDR3 is made up of 12 amino acids. With 7 bases removed from V and 8 bases from J, the gap between germline ends came to 14 bases. The germline V gene has CDR1 SGHTA and CDR2 FQGNSA.

The chain couples TRBV27 to TRBJ1-3; TRBD1 might be the D (5 bases). The CDR3 is 15 residues long. The ends were cut back, 5 bases at V and 4 bases at J, with 15 bases in the middle. Germline V gives CDR1 MNHEY, CDR2 SMNVEV (reference sequence). CDR3 residues: CASSPSGWAGNTIYF. The DNA for the CDR3 is TGTGCCAGCAGTCCGTCAGGGTGGGCAGGAAACACCATATATTTT.

The J gene is TRBJ2-7, the V gene TRBV19; possible D gene TRBD1, 6 bases. This CDR3 has 16 residues. Germline V gives CDR1 LNHDA, CDR2 SQIVND (reference sequence). V was cut by 6 bases and J by 6 bases, with 24 bases left in between. CDR3 protein: CASSTLQGTGGREQYF. In nucleotides, the CDR3 is TGTGCCAGTAGCACTCTACAGGGAACTGGGGGCCGCGAGCAGTACTTC.